This T cell receptor beta chain comes out of a study of T-cell reconstitution after alpha-beta-depleted transplantation in children. Unique molecular identifiers were built into the TCRbeta library. MiXCR, run by TCRdb on the PCR reads, gives a single entry per CDR3 protein. The sample consists of around 420,000 distinct CDR3 sequences, roughly 16% of them appearing once. This clonotype was seen repeatedly, ten times or more. What it binds is unknown. V lost 4 bases to trimming and J lost 1 base, with 1 base between them. This CDR3 contains 11 residues. Germline V gene data show CDR1 as MNHNS and CDR2 as SASEGT. Overall study findings and caveats: Counts and diversity of T cells one year after transplant came mostly from newly produced T cells. Diversity of TCRbeta at day 60 was high in some patients, arising from surviving recipient T cells and thymic progenitors. Approximately two months post-transplant, alpha-beta T cells reportedly originated from several hundred expanded graft clones.

Sequenced material: PBMCs, mostly from graft donor cells, taken 360 days after TCRalphabeta/CD19-depleted stem cell transplant. The chain couples TRBV6-1 to TRBJ1-1; D unresolved. The sequence was obtained from a boy in the first two years of life who had a stem cell transplant for Wiskott-Aldrich syndrome, so the T cells may come from the graft donor. CDR3 sequence reads: CASSGNTEAFF. As DNA, the CDR3 is TGTGCCAGCAGTGGGAACACTGAAGCTTTCTTT.